One and the same sample provided the 23 T cell receptor beta chains below, sequenced in a study of T cells in Graves' hyperthyroidism and ophthalmopathy. Regions amplified from RNA transcripts were the TCR beta CDR3 regions. The HTBI set primed first-round TCR CDR3 RT-PCR. TCRdb re-derived calls from the multiplex PCR reads in MiXCR, one entry per CDR3 protein. The sample has fewer than 450,000 distinct CDR3 sequences; about 14% are singletons. Sequenced material: blood. These receptors were taken from a man between 45 and 60 years old with Graves' ophthalmopathy.

Only a few counts were recorded for this clonotype. Here the CDR3 DNA reads TGTGCCAGCAGCGTAGGGGGGACAGGTGACTACGAGCAGTACTTC. Amino acid sequence: CASSVGGTGDYEQYF. The rearrangement links TRBV9 to TRBJ2-7, with 8 bases that match TRBD1. The CDR3 has 15 residues. The V gene end was trimmed by 0 bases and the J gene end by 3 bases; junction bases not matched to a gene: 5. Germline loops: CDR1 SGDLS, CDR2 YYNGEE. Looking up the rest from reference TRBV9 and TRBJ2-7 gives the full variable domain: DSGVTQTPKHLITATGQRVTLRCSPRSGDLSVYWYQQSLDQGLQFLIQYYNGEERAKGNILERFSAQQFPDLHSELNLSSLELGDSALYFCASSVGGTGDYEQYFGPGTRLTVT.

This clonotype was detected only a few times. The chain is built from TRBV4-1 and TRBJ2-1; D unclear. CDR1 MGHRA and CDR2 YSYEKL come from the germline V gene. Between the trimmed V and J ends, which lost 1 base and 8 bases, there was a span of 6 bases. The CDR3 covers 12 residues. The CDR3 region has the DNA TGCGCCAGCAGCCAAGGGACGTATGAGCAGTTCTTC. Protein: CASSQGTYEQFF.

This clonotype came up many times. The rearrangement uses TRBV4-1 and TRBJ2-1; D gene ambiguous. Trimming stripped 4 bases from V and 9 bases from J, with 10 bases between. The CDR3 length is 12 residues. The germline V gene encodes CDR1 MGHRA and CDR2 YSYEKL. CDR3 sequence: CASSLPLGEQFF. The CDR3 DNA reads TGCGCCAGCAGCCTCCCGTTGGGTGAGCAGTTCTTC.

The table lists this clonotype with a few counts. Since a much larger clone is just one base distant, this may be a read error. V gene TRBV28 combines with J gene TRBJ2-7; 11 bases line up with TRBD2. J gave up 6 bases and V 4 bases, and 2 bases lay outside the gene matches. This CDR3 is built from 13 residues. Germline V gives CDR1 MDHEN, CDR2 SYDVKM. The CDR3 sequence: CASSSSGGSEQYF. The CDR3 DNA reads as TGTGCCAGCAGTTCTAGCGGGGGGTCCGAGCAGTACTTC.

In its sample, this clonotype was seen a few times. V is TRBV19 and J is TRBJ1-1, with D hard to call. CDR3 size: 13 residues. The V gene lost 2 bases and the J gene lost 0 bases, with 4 bases spanning the gap. Germline CDR1 LNHDA, CDR2 SQIVND (reference sequence). The CDR3 spells CASSIRLNTEAFF. For the CDR3, the DNA is TGTGCCAGTAGTATAAGGTTGAACACTGAAGCTTTCTTT.

This clonotype was seen many times. A read error may account for a junction end that differs from germline. The chain recombines TRBV12-3 or TRBV12-4 with TRBJ1-1; D remains ambiguous. The CDR3 is 14 amino acids. The CDR3, as DNA: TGTGCCAGCACTTCCCTTGAGGGAAAGACTGAAGCTCTCTTT. Protein sequence: CASTSLEGKTEALF.

This clonotype occurred many times. DNA for the CDR3: TGTGCCTGGAGTCAAGGGGGCAACACTGAAGCTTTCTTT. Its translation is CAWSQGGNTEAFF. This chain uses TRBV30 with TRBJ1-1, with 7 bases matching TRBD1. Germline-derived CDR1 and CDR2 are GTSNPN and SVGIG (reference sequence). The CDR3 runs to 13 residues. V shed 2 bases and J 2 bases; nucleotides not matched to a gene: 2.

This clonotype was detected ten times or more. The chain is built from TRBV7-9 and TRBJ1-1; D gene unclear. The CDR3 covers 12 residues. Trimming took 7 bases from V and 3 from J, leaving 9 bases between them. Germline V CDR1 and CDR2: SEHNR, FQNEAQ (reference sequence). The CDR3 spells CASTPGHTEAFF. For the CDR3, the DNA is TGTGCCAGCACCCCAGGCCACACTGAAGCTTTCTTT. Combining the CDR3 with reference TRBV7-9 and TRBJ1-1 gives the whole variable domain DTGVSQNPRHKITKRGQNVTFRCDPISEHNRLYWYRQTLGQGPEFLTYFQNEAQLEKSRLLSDRFSAERPKGSFSTLEIQRTEQGDSAMYLCASTPGHTEAFFGQGTRLTVV.

This clonotype was recorded many times. The chain carries TRBV12-5 and TRBJ2-3; the D gene could be TRBD1 or TRBD2 (6 bases each). The CDR3 is 16 amino acids. Germline V gene sequence: CDR1 LGHNT, CDR2 FRNRAP. V dropped 1 base and J dropped 10 bases, with 21 bases sitting between them. CDR3 loop: CASGLDKTGGPPSQYF. Written as DNA, the CDR3 is TGTGCTAGTGGTTTGGATAAGACCGGGGGCCCTCCCTCGCAGTATTTT.

The table lists this clonotype with many counts. The chain recombines TRBV5-1 with TRBJ2-5, with 9 bases identical to TRBD2. The germline V gene encodes CDR1 SGHRS and CDR2 YFSETQ. This CDR3 spans 15 amino acids. Trimming removed 4 bases from V and 4 bases from J; junction bases left unmatched: 8. The CDR3 region is CASSVAGVEGETQYF. The CDR3 DNA is TGCGCCAGCAGCGTAGCGGGAGTTGAGGGAGAGACCCAGTACTTC.

This chain connects TRBV6-1 to TRBJ2-5; 9 positions match TRBD1. V trimming: 6 bases; J trimming: 4 bases; junction bases outside the gene matches: 9. CDR3 length: 15 amino acids. Germline V gene sequence: CDR1 MNHNS, CDR2 SASEGT. This chain's CDR3 is CASRTWDREGETQYF. DNA for the CDR3: TGTGCCAGCAGAACCTGGGACAGGGAAGGAGAGACCCAGTACTTC.

This clonotype was recorded at least ten times. The V call is TRBV5-5, the J call TRBJ2-5; the match to TRBD1 covers 9 bases. J gave up 5 bases and V 3 bases, and 5 bases lay outside the gene matches. Germline CDR1 reads SGHKS; CDR2 reads YYEKEE (reference sequence). This CDR3 spans 14 amino acids. CDR3 loop: CASSSTGGGETQYF. CDR3 nucleotide sequence: TGTGCCAGCAGCTCTACAGGGGGCGGTGAGACCCAGTACTTC.

This clonotype came up a few times. V usage is TRBV19 and J usage is TRBJ2-6; tentatively, D is TRBD2 (5 bases). Germline values: CDR1 LNHDA, CDR2 SQIVND (reference sequence). The CDR3 has 14 residues. The germline V and J ends were trimmed by 7 bases and 2 bases, with 9 bases remaining between them. The CDR3 sequence: CASKVGAGANVLTF. As DNA, the CDR3 is TGTGCCAGTAAGGTCGGGGCTGGGGCCAACGTCCTGACTTTC.

This clonotype was counted ten times or more. CDR3 nucleotide sequence: TGTGCCAGCAGCTTAGGGGGTGCGAATGAGCAGTTCTTC. This translates into CASSLGGANEQFF. The rearrangement links TRBV11-3 to TRBJ2-1, with D uncertain. There are 13 residues in the CDR3. V was cut by 1 base and J by 7 bases, with 8 bases left in between. CDR1 is SGHNT and CDR2 is YENEEA in the germline V gene.

This clonotype was found a few times. This chain joins TRBV6-2 or TRBV6-3 and TRBJ2-7; TRBD2 aligns across 9 bases. Germline CDR1 is MNHEY and CDR2 is SVGEGT. V gave up 0 bases and J gave up 2 bases; unmatched junction bases: 14. The length of the CDR3 is 19 residues. The CDR3 region has the DNA TGTGCCAGCAGTTACTCGTACACAGATAGCGGGAGATTGGCCTACGAGCAGTACTTC. Translated, it gives CASSYSYTDSGRLAYEQYF.

In its sample, this clonotype was seen many times. The chain combines TRBV9 with TRBJ1-1; D unresolved. The CDR3 contains 11 residues. V was shortened by 3 bases and J by 8 bases, with 8 bases between the two germline ends. Germline V gives CDR1 SGDLS, CDR2 YYNGEE. The CDR3 loop is CASSGTREAFF. The CDR3 nucleotides are TGTGCCAGCAGCGGAACAAGAGAAGCTTTCTTT.

This sequence joins TRBV20-1 and TRBJ2-1; 7 bases map to TRBD2. After removal of 5 bases from V and 0 bases from J, the junction contained 10 bases not matched to a gene. Germline V gives CDR1 DFQATT, CDR2 SNEGSKA (reference sequence). The CDR3 contains 16 residues. CDR3 sequence: CSARDKRGSSYNEQFF. CDR3 in DNA: TGCAGTGCTCGCGATAAGCGGGGCAGCTCCTACAATGAGCAGTTCTTC.

This clonotype was counted ten times or more. This CDR3 reads CASSVTSGRVDEQFF. The CDR3 DNA reads TGTGCCAGCAGTGTAACTAGCGGGAGAGTGGATGAGCAGTTCTTC. The chain recombines TRBV2 with TRBJ2-1, with 11 bases that match TRBD2. CDR1 is SNHLY and CDR2 is FYNNEI in the germline V gene. The CDR3 consists of 15 residues. Germline trimming cut 4 bases from V and 8 bases from J; bases unmatched to any gene: 7.

This clonotype was seen at least ten times. The gene calls are TRBV5-1 and TRBJ1-2; D remains unclear. The germline gives CDR1 SGHRS, CDR2 YFSETQ. Trimming took off 4 bases at V and 1 base at J, with 14 bases between the two ends. The CDR3 has 15 residues. CDR3 sequence (DNA): TGCGCCAGCAGCGCGTGGAGCGACCGTAACTATGGCTACACCTTC. It codes for CASSAWSDRNYGYTF.

This clonotype appeared many times. The chain employs TRBV12-3 or TRBV12-4 and TRBJ2-3, with D tentatively TRBD2 (6 bases). CDR3 length: 15 amino acids. V lost 3 bases to trimming and J lost 8 bases, with 18 bases between them. CDR3 bases: TGTGCCAGCAGTTTGGGCGGGCGCCACGGGGGTACGCAGTATTTT. This sequence encodes CASSLGGRHGGTQYF.

This clonotype has just a few counts. The genes are TRBV6-6 and TRBJ2-1; no clear D gene. The germline V and J ends were trimmed by 2 bases and 8 bases, with 13 bases remaining between them. Germline CDR1 MNHNY, CDR2 SVGAGI (reference sequence). CDR3 length: 14 amino acids. The CDR3 loop is CASSYVGKGDEQFF. The CDR3 region has the DNA TGTGCCAGCAGTTACGTGGGTAAAGGTGATGAGCAGTTCTTC.

About this clonotype: Since a much larger clone is just one base distant, this may be a read error. The chain has TRBV29-1 and TRBJ2-1; TRBD2 is a possible D gene (5 bases). The CDR3 spans 13 residues. V lost 4 bases and J lost 3, with 10 bases in between. From germline, CDR1 is SQVTM and CDR2 ANQGSEA. The CDR3 DNA is TGCAGCGTTGTTATTAGCGACTACAATGAGCAGTTCTTC. Amino acids: CSVVISDYNEQFF.

In regard to this clonotype: It may be a read error: a sequence one base away is much more abundant. The CDR3 ends on some other residue instead of the conserved phenylalanine or tryptophan, so this is likely a read error. J is TRBJ1-1 and V is TRBV29-1; D is possibly TRBD1 (6 bases). V lost 7 bases to trimming and J lost 0 bases, with 12 bases between them. The CDR3 has 13 residues. The germline V gene encodes CDR1 SQVTM and CDR2 ANQGSEA. This CDR3 is CSAETGLNTEAFL. The CDR3 region has the DNA TGCAGCGCGGAAACAGGGCTGAACACTGAAGCTTTCCTT.